The T cell receptor (beta chain) described here comes from a study of cytomegalovirus exposure and HLA in healthy donors (dated by TCRdb to about 2017). For the wider study: The 666 repertoires of the first cohort and the approximately 110 validation repertoires were produced on the same platform, according to a later analysis. The study was designed to test whether signatures of past pathogen exposure could be identified by cataloging public T cell receptors. To predict cytomegalovirus infection status, the study brought together high-throughput TCR immunosequencing, statistical association of individual TCRs with disease status, and machine learning. A separate validation cohort of over a hundred different subjects was used in addition to the roughly 670-subject first cohort.

Libraries were made using the immunoSEQ multiplex PCR assay. The study's processing was this. A statistical classification framework was developed to diagnose cytomegalovirus status using the catalog of TCR beta chain sequences. TCRdb took over this immuneACCESS table, retaining in-frame rearrangements with V and J assigned. Such tables are incomplete; in checked studies, under half of the missing clones stem from an unresolved V gene, and the remainder is unexplained. That table supplies the V and J calls and clone size; D and trimming were determined from the DNA. Here the sample has some 220,000 clones; 75% to 95% occur a single time. The leading ten clones occupy 1% to 1.2% of the sample. V drops 4 bases and J drops 4 bases, leaving 5 bases in between. The germline V gene provides CDR1 MGHDK and CDR2 SYGVNS. The CDR3 sequence holds 11 residues, the cysteine and phenylalanine included. Just the 33-base CDR3 DNA is kept, in frame starting at base 1.

On this clone itself: No cognate antigen has been identified for it. No base-level quality is on record; no much larger clone is a single base apart.

The donors were included in the validation cohort of 100 to 150 subjects, a group kept apart from the approximately 650-subject first cohort. Study-wide conclusions, independent of this receptor: The authors suggested that the approach could potentially be generalized to other disease states and immunological phenotypes. A few of the identified cytomegalovirus-associated TCR beta chains were confirmed in vitro to be specific for cytomegalovirus antigens. The validation cohort had no HLA typing available for a later analysis, so co-occurrence within that cohort was assessed over all 120 repertoires. Most TCR sequences were observed very rarely across donors, whereas some public TCRs were present in many individuals. The study listed 150 to 200 TCR beta chains as associated with cytomegalovirus. The classifier was reported to diagnose cytomegalovirus status with high specificity and sensitivity in both the original and validation cohorts. Subsequent analysis determined that TCRs grouped into clusters in the first cohort also showed a tendency toward co-occurrence across the 120 validation repertoires, and 94% of cluster scores exceeded 0.

The chain links TRBV25-1 with TRBJ2-7; no D gene can be assigned with confidence. This TCR came from a woman aged 18-29 years in good health and CMV-seronegative. The specimen sequenced was PBMCs. Read as DNA, the sequence is TGTGCCAGCAGTGTCGGTTACGAGCAGTACTTC. It encodes CASSVGYEQYF.